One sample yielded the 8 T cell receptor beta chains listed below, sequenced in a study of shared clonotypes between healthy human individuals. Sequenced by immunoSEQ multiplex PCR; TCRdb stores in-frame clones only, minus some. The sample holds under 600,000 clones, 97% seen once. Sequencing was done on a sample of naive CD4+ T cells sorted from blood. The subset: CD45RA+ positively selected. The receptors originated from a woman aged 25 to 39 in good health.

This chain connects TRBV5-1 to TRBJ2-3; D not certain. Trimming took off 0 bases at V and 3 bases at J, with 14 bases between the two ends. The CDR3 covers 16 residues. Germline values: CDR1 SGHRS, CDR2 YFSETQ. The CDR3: CASSLGRLPRTDTQYF. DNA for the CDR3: TGCGCCAGCAGCTTGGGTCGGCTACCGCGGACAGATACGCAGTATTTT. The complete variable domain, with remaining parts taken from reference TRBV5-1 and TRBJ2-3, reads KAGVTQTPRYLIKTRGQQVTLSCSPISGHRSVSWYQQTPGQGLQFLFEYFSETQRNKGNFPGRFSGRQFSNSRSEMNVSTLELGDSALYLCASSLGRLPRTDTQYFGPGTRLTVL.

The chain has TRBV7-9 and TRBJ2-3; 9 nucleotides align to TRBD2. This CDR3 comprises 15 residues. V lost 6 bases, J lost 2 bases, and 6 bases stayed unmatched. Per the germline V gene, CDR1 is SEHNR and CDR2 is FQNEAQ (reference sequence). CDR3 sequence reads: CASSKLAGNTDTQYF. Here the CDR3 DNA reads TGTGCCAGCAGTAAACTAGCGGGCAACACAGATACGCAGTATTTT.

The CDR3 DNA follows: TGCGCCAGCAGTGACGGTGGGGTGAACACTGAAGCTTTCTTT. Amino acid sequence: CASSDGGVNTEAFF. The chain carries TRBV5-1 and TRBJ1-1; D call uncertain. V shed 5 bases and J shed 0 bases, with 11 bases lying between them. CDR3 length equals 14 residues. Germline V gives CDR1 SGHRS, CDR2 YFSETQ.

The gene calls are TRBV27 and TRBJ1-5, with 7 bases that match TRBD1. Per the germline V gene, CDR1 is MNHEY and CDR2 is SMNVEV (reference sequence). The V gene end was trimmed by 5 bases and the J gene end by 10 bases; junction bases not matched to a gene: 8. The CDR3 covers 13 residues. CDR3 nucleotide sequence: TGTGCCAGCAGTACAGGGGTCGCAAGTCCCCAGCATTTT. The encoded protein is CASSTGVASPQHF.

The CDR3 here is CASTNSPPGVEFF. Here the CDR3 DNA reads TGTGCCAGCACCAATTCCCCGCCGGGGGTTGAGTTCTTC. The chain joins TRBV28 to TRBJ2-1, with TRBD2 as a possible D gene (6 bases). Germline lookup yields CDR1 MDHEN and CDR2 SYDVKM. V was trimmed by 7 bases and J by 14 bases, leaving 21 bases between them. The CDR3 spans 13 residues.

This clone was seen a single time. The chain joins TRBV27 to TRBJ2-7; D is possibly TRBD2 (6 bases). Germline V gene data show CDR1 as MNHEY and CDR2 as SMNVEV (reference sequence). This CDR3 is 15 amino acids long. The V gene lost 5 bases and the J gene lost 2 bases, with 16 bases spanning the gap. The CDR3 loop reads CASSPHRDLPYEQYF. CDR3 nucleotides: TGTGCCAGCAGTCCCCATAGGGACTTACCCTACGAGCAGTACTTC.

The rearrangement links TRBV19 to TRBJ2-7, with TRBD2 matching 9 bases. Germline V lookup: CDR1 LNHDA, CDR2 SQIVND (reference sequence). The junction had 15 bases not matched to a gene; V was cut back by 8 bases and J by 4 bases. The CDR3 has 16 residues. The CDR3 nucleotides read TGTGCCAGTGCCCGGGCGGGAGGGAATCCAGGGTACGAGCAGTACTTC. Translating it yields CASARAGGNPGYEQYF. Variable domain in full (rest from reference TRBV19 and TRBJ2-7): DGGITQSPKYLFRKEGQNVTLSCEQNLNHDAMYWYRQDPGQGLRLIYYSQIVNDFQKGDIAEGYSVSREKKESFPLTVTSAQKNPTAFYLCASARAGGNPGYEQYFGPGTRLTVT.

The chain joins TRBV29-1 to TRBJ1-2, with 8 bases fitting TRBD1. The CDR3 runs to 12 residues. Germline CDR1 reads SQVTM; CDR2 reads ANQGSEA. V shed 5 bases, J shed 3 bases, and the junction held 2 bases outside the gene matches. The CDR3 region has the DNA TGCAGCGTTCGGACAGGGCACTATGGCTACACCTTC. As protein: CSVRTGHYGYTF. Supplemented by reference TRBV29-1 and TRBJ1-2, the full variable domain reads SAVISQKPSRDICQRGTSLTIQCQVDSQVTMMFWYRQQPGQSLTLIATANQGSEATYESGFVIDKFPISRPNLTFSTLTVSNMSPEDSSIYLCSVRTGHYGYTFGSGTRLTVV.